This TCR beta chain is from a study of CD8 T cells in ankylosing spondylitis. TCRdb recomputed calls from the 5' RACE reads with MiXCR, one row per CDR3 protein. The sample includes just under 550,000 distinct CDR3 sequences, roughly 13% of them seen just once. Worth noting for this clonotype: What it binds is unknown.

Study-level results: Some of these motif variants have turned up before, in reports on reactive arthritis synovial fluid and blood. The study identified a TCR beta motif of seven or eight highly homologous variants that appeared characteristic of ankylosing spondylitis blood.

Per the germline V gene, CDR1 is SQVTM and CDR2 is ANQGSEA. This CDR3 comprises 13 residues. Trimming removed 6 bases at V and 5 bases at J, with 16 bases between. This chain joins TRBV29-1 and TRBJ2-5, with D perhaps TRBD1 (6 bases). The sample consisted of blood, either unsorted or a sorted T cell fraction (not recorded which). This clonotype originated in a male donor with ankylosing spondylitis. The CDR3 DNA reads as TGCAGCGTAGTAGTGGGGGCGCGGGAGACCCAGTACTTC. This gives the protein CSVVVGARETQYF. Together with reference TRBV29-1 and TRBJ2-5, the CDR3 gives the full variable domain: SAVISQKPSRDICQRGTSLTIQCQVDSQVTMMFWYRQQPGQSLTLIATANQGSEATYESGFVIDKFPISRPNLTFSTLTVSNMSPEDSSIYLCSVVVGARETQYFGPGTRLLVL.